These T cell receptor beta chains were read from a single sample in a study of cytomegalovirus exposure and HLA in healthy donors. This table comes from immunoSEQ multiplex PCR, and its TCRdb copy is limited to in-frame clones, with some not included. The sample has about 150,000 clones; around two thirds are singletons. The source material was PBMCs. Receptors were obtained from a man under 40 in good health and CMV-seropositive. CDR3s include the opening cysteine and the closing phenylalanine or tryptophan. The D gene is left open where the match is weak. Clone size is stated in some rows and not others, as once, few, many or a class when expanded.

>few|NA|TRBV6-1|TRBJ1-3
TGTGCCAGCGAAGGCGGGAGCTCTGGAAACACCATATATTTT
CASEGGSSGNTIYF
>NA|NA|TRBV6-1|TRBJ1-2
TGTGCCAGCAGTGTTCCCTCACAGTATGGCTACACCTTC
CASSVPSQYGYTF
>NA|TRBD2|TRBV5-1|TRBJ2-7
TGCGCCAGCAGCACCGGCGGCACTAGCGGCCTCTACGAGCAGTACTTC
CASSTGGTSGLYEQYF
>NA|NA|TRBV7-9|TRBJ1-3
TGTGCCACAGGGAGGGGAAGAAACACCATATATTTT
CATGRGRNTIYF
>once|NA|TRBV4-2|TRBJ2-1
TGTGCCAGCAGCCAAGTGGAGGATGAGCAGTTCTTC
CASSQVEDEQFF
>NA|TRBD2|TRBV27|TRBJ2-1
TGTGCCAGCAGTTTATCACTAGCGGGAGAGGGTGAGCAGTTCTTC
CASSLSLAGEGEQFF
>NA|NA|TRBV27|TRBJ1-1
TGTGCCAGCTCAGGAATTACTGAAGCTTTCTTT
CASSGITEAFF
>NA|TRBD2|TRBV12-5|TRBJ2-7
TGTGCTAGTGGTCATCAGCGGGAGGGTCCTGACGAGCAGTACTTC
CASGHQREGPDEQYF
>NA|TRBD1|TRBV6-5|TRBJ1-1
TGTGCCAGCAGTTACCTCCGACAGGGCGTTTTTCCTGAAGCTTTCTTT
CASSYLRQGVFPEAFF
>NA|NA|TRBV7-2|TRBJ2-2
TGTGCCAGCAGCCGCTCTCCGGTAGCTCAGTCCGGGGAGCTGTTTTTT
CASSRSPVAQSGELFF
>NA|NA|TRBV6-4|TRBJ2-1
TGTGCCAGCAGTCTTGACGGGACTTGGAATGAGCAGTTCTTC
CASSLDGTWNEQFF
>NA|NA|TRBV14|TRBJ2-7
TGTGCCAGCAGCCAAGTCCCAGGGAAGGGGACCTACGAGCAGTACTTC
CASSQVPGKGTYEQYF
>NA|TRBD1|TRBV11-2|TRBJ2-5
TGTGCCAGCAACCGGGCAGGGGGCGAGACCCAGTACTTC
CASNRAGGETQYF
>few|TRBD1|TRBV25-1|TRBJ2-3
TGTGCCAGCAGCTCACAGGGGGCATCAGATACGCAGTATTTT
CASSSQGASDTQYF
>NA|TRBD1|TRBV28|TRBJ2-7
TGTGCCAGCAGTTTTAGACAGGGGGCCTACGAGCAGTACTTC
CASSFRQGAYEQYF
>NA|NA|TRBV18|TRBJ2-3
TGTGCCAGCTCACCACCGACGGGATTAGATACGCAGTATTTT
CASSPPTGLDTQYF
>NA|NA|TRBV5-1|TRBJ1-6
TGCGCCAGCAGCTTGGCGGGGGGAGGTAATTCACCCCTCCACTTT
CASSLAGGGNSPLHF
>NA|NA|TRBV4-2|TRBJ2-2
TGTGCCAGCAGCCAAGATGGTTCGGTCGGGGAGCTGTTTTTT
CASSQDGSVGELFF
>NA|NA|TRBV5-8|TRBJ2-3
TGTGCCAGCAGCCGGCGGGATTTACCAGCCGCAGATACGCAGTATTTT
CASSRRDLPAADTQYF
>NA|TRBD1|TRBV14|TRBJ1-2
TGTGCCAGCAGCCTCGGACAGGGTGGTTATGGCTACACCTTC
CASSLGQGGYGYTF
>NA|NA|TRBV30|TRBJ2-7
TGTGCCTGGAGTGTCTCCAGGTCCGAGCAGTACTTC
CAWSVSRSEQYF
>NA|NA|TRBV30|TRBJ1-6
TGTGCCTGGAGACGGCGCGGGGTTTCACCCCTCCACTTT
CAWRRRGVSPLHF